Sequencing of this TCR beta chain was carried out in a study of beta chain features in type 1 diabetes (dated by TCRdb to the late 2010s). For the study in its entirety: Mean age, gender distribution, total cell number and subset yield did not differ between patients and healthy donors. A total of 107,917,701 sorted cells were examined across all samples, and a strong correlation was observed between cell number per subset and RNA yield. In the study, recently diagnosed type 1 diabetes patients and matched healthy donors were compared on the TCRB repertoires of their sorted circulating CD4+ T cell subsets. Regulatory and stem cell-like memory subsets were isolated from only 8 patients and about eight healthy donors, whereas naive and central memory subsets came from all 30 or so donors.

All of the isolated RNA was reverse transcribed with the High Capacity cDNA Reverse Transcription Kit, so expressed TCRB transcripts were sequenced. Deep immunoSEQ sequencing was performed on naive, central memory and regulatory T cell samples, with an average of approximately 3.9 million total reads per sample. After sorted cells were lysed in RLT buffer, RNA was extracted with DNase-treated RNeasy Micro or Mini kits, with the choice depending on cell number. Each cell subset was processed separately to prevent cross-contamination, with patient and healthy donor samples processed together. TCRB sequences were amplified from cDNA with the immunoSEQ multiplex PCR, producing 87-bp fragments spanning the CDR3 region. Sequencing of the amplicons was done on the Illumina HiSeq platform. Per the original workflow: Synthetic template baselines were used to correct PCR bias computationally, reads within Hamming distance 2 were collapsed, and singletons that could not be merged were discarded. Reads were aligned against IMGT so that V, D and J genes, CDR3 length and insertions or deletions at six rearrangement sites could be assigned. Within each subset, clonotype counts were normalized to sorted cell number, after which true diversity and Gini coefficients were computed with the tcR R package. The overlap coefficient, calculated on TCRB nucleotide sequences, was used to measure repertoire sharing. TCRdb stores this immuneACCESS table with in-frame sequences only. Part of the clones is absent; in the studies checked, under half of the shortfall reflects unresolved V genes, and no reason is known for the rest. V, J and clone size were drawn from that table, and D and trimming were deduced from the DNA. The sample profile shows 300,000 or so clones; less than 10% of them were found once. More than 0.4% of the sample is taken by the ten largest.

The CDR1 and CDR2 encoded by the germline V gene (reference sequence) are MNHNY and SVGAGI. Counted from cysteine to phenylalanine, this CDR3 has 14 amino acids. The DNA shown is the 42-base CDR3, in frame from base 1. Between the V and J ends, shortened by 4 bases and 5 bases respectively, the junction contains 12 bases. Here is what the overall study found, with its caveats: Shorter templates might have been favored by PCR, but patient and control samples were amplified and corrected together, so both groups would have been affected equally by any skew. A moderate but significant shortening of TCRB CDR3 length was observed in type 1 diabetes patients in all four CD4+ subsets. At VDJ recombination sites, patients with type 1 diabetes made fewer insertions and deleted more nucleotides, a pattern implying thymic rearrangement abnormalities. HLA sub-analyses involved small numbers of individuals, so any influence of HLA type on TCRB rearrangement remained unresolved. Because cDNA rather than genomic DNA was sequenced, highly expressing activated cells could have been over-represented, although no difference in activation and CD3 levels was found between groups. Naive, central memory and regulatory TCRB repertoires appeared more similar among patients than among healthy donors.

Each donor gave one peripheral blood draw, roughly 110 mL on average, collected into heparinised tubes. A BD FACSAria II was used to sort naive, central memory, regulatory and stem cell-like memory CD4+ T cells with a panel that included CD45RO, CCR7, CD25, CD127, CD95 and CD27. Purity was above 98% for every sorted population. PBMCs were isolated immediately by Lymphoprep density gradient centrifugation and stained directly without culture. So that batch effects would be minimized, each experiment stained and sorted samples in pairs, pairing one healthy donor with one patient. For this clone: Its antigen is not yet known. Per-nucleotide qualities are absent, and no much larger clonotype sits a single base away.

Sequencing input: central memory CD4+ T cells from blood. The chain links TRBV6-6 with TRBJ1-5; no D gene can be assigned with confidence. This sequence originates from a woman between 18 and 29 years old in good health. The DNA reads as follows: TGTGCCAGCAGTTCCTTCAGTCGCGATCAGCCCCAGCATTTT. Translated, it reads CASSSFSRDQPQHF.